Each of the 3 T cell receptor beta chains below was sequenced from the same sample in a study of blood T cell repertoires in COVID-19. The repertoire was sequenced with immunoSEQ multiplex PCR; TCRdb's copy has only in-frame clones and lacks some. The sample holds about 230,000 clones, 70% to 90% seen once. The sample comprised PBMCs or T cells enriched from blood (not recorded which). The source of these receptors is a woman in her forties or fifties in a cohort exposed to, infected with or recovered from COVID-19 (not recorded which).

The chain joins TRBV9 to TRBJ2-1, with 10 bases matching TRBD2. V trimming: 0 bases; J trimming: 5 bases; junction bases outside the gene matches: 5. Germline CDR1 is SGDLS and CDR2 is YYNGEE. The CDR3 is 16 amino acids. The chain's CDR3 is CASSVAVAGGHNEQFF. For the CDR3, the DNA is TGTGCCAGCAGCGTAGCGGTAGCGGGGGGACACAATGAGCAGTTCTTC.

This clone was detected only once. CDR3 nucleotides: TGTGCCAGCAGCATACGCGCCGGCGGGGAGACCCAGTACTTC. This encodes CASSIRAGGETQYF. The J gene is TRBJ2-5, the V gene TRBV7-9; perhaps TRBD2 as D (5 bases). The germline gives CDR1 SEHNR, CDR2 FQNEAQ (reference sequence). The ends were cut back, 5 bases at V and 5 bases at J, with 15 bases in the middle. The CDR3 consists of 14 residues. The full variable domain, with the rest looked up from reference TRBV7-9 and TRBJ2-5, is DTGVSQNPRHKITKRGQNVTFRCDPISEHNRLYWYRQTLGQGPEFLTYFQNEAQLEKSRLLSDRFSAERPKGSFSTLEIQRTEQGDSAMYLCASSIRAGGETQYFGPGTRLLVL.

This chain joins TRBV7-9 and TRBJ2-3; 11 positions agree with TRBD2. CDR1 SEHNR and CDR2 FQNEAQ come from the germline V gene (reference sequence). CDR3 size: 15 residues. V dropped 5 bases and J dropped 3; count of bases not matched to a gene: 4. CDR3 loop: CASSPGLAETDTQYF. The CDR3, as DNA: TGTGCCAGCAGCCCGGGACTAGCGGAGACAGATACGCAGTATTTT.